Listed below are T cell receptor beta chains from one sample, sequenced in a study of CXCR3-negative and CXCR3-positive naive CD8 T cells. TCRdb re-called the 5' RACE reads and catalogs CDR3 proteins one per entry, DNA excluded. The table counts about 150,000 distinct CDR3 sequences; approximately 0.46% lies in the top ten. What was sequenced was naive CXCR3+ CD8+ T cells from blood. The receptor source for this set is a human donor in good health. Some clones in this sample may be carry-over from other donors' samples. Each CDR3 is given with its conserved first and last residue.

CDR3aa | j_gene | v_gene
CASSSHRRDRVTEAFF | TRBJ1-1 | TRBV27
CATSRGRTAFSPLHF | TRBJ1-6 | TRBV15
CASSLNGGASGVAFF | TRBJ1-1 | TRBV7-9
CASSVADTDTQYF | TRBJ2-3 | TRBV9
CASSLLEGPNTGELFF | TRBJ2-2 | TRBV28
CSVENDGNTGELFF | TRBJ2-2 | TRBV29-1
CASSLGRGLQPQHF | TRBJ1-5 | TRBV28
CSVSWGPEQYF | TRBJ2-7 | TRBV20-1
CATSETDYIYNEQFF | TRBJ2-1 | TRBV24-1
CSGWDRGYEQYF | TRBJ2-7 | TRBV29-1
CASSVEASGGYYEQYF | TRBJ2-7 | TRBV9
CASSLARPGTDTQYF | TRBJ2-3 | TRBV7-6
CASRTSYEQYF | TRBJ2-7 | TRBV2
CASSYSASTNTGELFF | TRBJ2-2 | TRBV6-6
CASSSRQGRSKLAKNIQYF | TRBJ2-4 | TRBV21-1
CATSAAIPGQGSYEQYF | TRBJ2-7 | TRBV24-1
CASSQGTATNEKLFF | TRBJ1-4 | TRBV4-3
CASSLGGAATNYGYTF | TRBJ1-2 | TRBV7-6
CASRTGRTTPGELFF | TRBJ2-2 | TRBV28
CASSQESVGTGSYEQYF | TRBJ2-7 | TRBV4-3
CASSQGTGYEQYF | TRBJ2-7 | TRBV14
CASSQDLGTEAFF | TRBJ1-1 | TRBV4-1
CASSIGDIYSNNEQFF | TRBJ2-1 | TRBV19
CSARDPDRVYGYTF | TRBJ1-2 | TRBV20-1
CASSHAPGVNEKLFF | TRBJ1-4 | TRBV4-1
CASTMTGRNEKLFF | TRBJ1-4 | TRBV21-1